This TCR beta chain was captured by sequencing in a study of identical twins. Notes on the study in general: Invariant cells of the MAIT and iNKT types might have partly distorted the zero-insertion analyses. The abundant beta clonotypes from cord blood had fewer insertions, and memory repertoires had none of this.

This clonotype was observed at least ten times. No antigen is known for it. TCRdb re-analysed the 5' RACE reads in MiXCR, keeping a single row per CDR3 protein. The repertoire holds approximately 600,000 distinct CDR3 sequences, with around 7.4% as singletons. The CDR3 runs to 16 residues. Germline V CDR1 and CDR2: LNHNV, YYDKDF (reference sequence). Trimming at V came to 4 bases and at J to 2 bases, leaving 7 bases not matched to a gene. The data were also submitted as part of a second study, on yellow fever vaccine responses in identical twins. This second study notes: Twin vaccine T cell responses reportedly seemed partly convergent, partly personalized.

The clonotype comes from a woman between 18 and 30 years old in good health. Material for sequencing was PBMCs. V and J are TRBV15 and TRBJ2-1, with TRBD1 identical over 8 bases. The CDR3 sequence is CATSTAGTGAYNEQFF. In nucleotides, the CDR3 is TGTGCCACCAGCACCGCCGGGACAGGAGCCTACAATGAGCAGTTCTTC.